These T cell receptor beta chains were read from a single sample in a study of T cell responses to AZD1222 COVID-19 vaccine. Profiling relied on immunoSEQ multiplex PCR, and the TCRdb table lists in-frame clones only, not all of them. The table lists tens of thousands of clones, 88% of them singletons. The source material was peripheral blood, sampled on day 0 of AZD1222 vaccination. The receptor source for this set is an adult in good health. CDR3s include the opening cysteine and the closing phenylalanine or tryptophan. Each record gives: clone size, J gene, D gene, V gene, CDR3 protein, CDR3 DNA. D genes are given only for firm matches. A row's size may be missing; if present it is once, few, many or a size class.

NA TRBJ2-1 TRBD2 TRBV5-4 CASSLAFSGGVPEQFF TGTGCCAGCAGCTTGGCCTTCTCGGGAGGCGTCCCTGAGCAGTTCTTC
NA TRBJ1-6 TRBD1 TRBV10-3 CAIRGGTGDSPLHF TGTGCCATCAGGGGGGGGACAGGGGATTCACCCCTCCACTTT
NA TRBJ1-2 TRBD1 TRBV10-3 CAISDPRGQNYGYTF TGTGCCATCAGTGACCCCAGGGGACAGAACTATGGCTACACCTTC
NA TRBJ1-2 NA TRBV24-1 CATSGPGLNSEGYTF TGTGCCACCAGTGGTCCGGGACTTAACTCAGAAGGCTACACCTTC
NA TRBJ2-3 NA TRBV14 CASSQDGRGRTQYF TGTGCCAGCAGCCAAGATGGACGGGGACGTACGCAGTATTTT
NA TRBJ2-1 TRBD2 TRBV2 CASKGWREAYNEQFF TGTGCCAGCAAGGGTTGGCGGGAGGCCTACAATGAGCAGTTCTTC
once TRBJ1-1 NA TRBV9 CASSVDPGLRTEAFF TGTGCCAGCAGCGTAGATCCAGGACTAAGGACTGAAGCTTTCTTT
few TRBJ2-3 TRBD2 TRBV11-3 CASSLGGLVSDTQYF TGTGCCAGCAGCTTAGGCGGACTAGTCTCTGATACGCAGTATTTT
NA TRBJ1-2 NA TRBV6-5 CASYSTNYGYTF TGTGCCAGCTATTCGACCAACTATGGCTACACCTTC
NA TRBJ1-2 TRBD1 TRBV15 CATSRDLQGSGGYTF TGTGCCACCAGCAGAGACCTACAGGGGTCCGGTGGCTACACCTTC
once TRBJ1-3 TRBD1 TRBV15 CATSRVGTGAGNTIYF TGTGCCACCAGCAGAGTCGGGACAGGGGCTGGAAACACCATATATTTT
NA TRBJ1-5 NA TRBV7-2 CASSLWGRGNQPQHF TGTGCCAGCAGCCTGTGGGGGCGCGGCAATCAGCCCCAGCATTTT
NA TRBJ2-5 NA TRBV18 CASSGQTLGETQYF TGTGCCAGCTCAGGGCAGACCTTGGGAGAGACCCAGTACTTC
NA TRBJ2-2 NA TRBV7-2 CASSLDNTGELFF TGTGCCAGCAGCTTAGACAACACCGGGGAGCTGTTTTTT
NA TRBJ2-7 NA TRBV7-3 CASSPRGPGSSYEQYF TGTGCCAGCAGCCCGAGAGGCCCAGGGAGCTCCTACGAGCAGTACTTC
few TRBJ2-7 NA TRBV9 CASSPRDWGEQYF TGTGCCAGCAGCCCCCGGGACTGGGGTGAGCAGTACTTC
NA TRBJ2-1 NA TRBV24-1 CATSDFSRDEQFF TGTGCCACCAGTGATTTCTCGCGCGATGAGCAGTTCTTC
NA TRBJ2-5 NA TRBV5-1 CASSLAESGETQYF TGCGCCAGCAGCTTGGCCGAATCGGGGGAGACCCAGTACTTC
NA TRBJ1-3 TRBD1 TRBV19 CASSISGGGNTIYF TGTGCCAGTAGTATATCAGGGGGAGGAAACACCATATATTTT
NA TRBJ1-4 NA TRBV7-9 CASSLVAGRDEKLFF TGTGCCAGCAGCTTAGTGGCAGGGCGGGATGAAAAACTGTTTTTT
NA TRBJ1-5 NA TRBV9 CASSSDSHSNQPQHF TGTGCCAGCAGCTCCGACAGCCATAGCAATCAGCCCCAGCATTTT
NA TRBJ1-6 NA TRBV18 CASSQPGTIGSPLHF TGTGCCAGCTCTCAACCCGGGACGATAGGGTCACCCCTCCACTTT
NA TRBJ2-2 TRBD2 TRBV6-5 CATPRIAGTTGELFF TGTGCCACCCCCCGAATAGCGGGGACCACCGGGGAGCTGTTTTTT
NA TRBJ2-1 TRBD2 TRBV18 CASSLSSGRSYEQFF TGTGCCAGCTCACTCTCTAGCGGGCGTAGCTATGAGCAGTTCTTC
NA TRBJ1-5 NA TRBV20-1 CSASRGAGSNQPQHF TGCAGTGCTAGTCGGGGGGCAGGAAGCAATCAGCCCCAGCATTTT
once TRBJ1-2 NA TRBV16 CASSQVGAYGYTF TGTGCCAGCAGCCAAGTCGGTGCGTATGGCTACACCTTC
NA TRBJ2-3 NA TRBV27 CASSQQGTTDTQYF TGTGCCAGCAGTCAACAGGGTACCACAGATACGCAGTATTTT
once TRBJ2-7 NA TRBV7-6 CASSLNVYEQYF TGTGCCAGCAGCTTAAACGTCTACGAGCAGTACTTC
NA TRBJ1-1 TRBD1 TRBV2 CASSEQGGMTEAFF TGTGCCAGCAGTGAACAGGGGGGAATGACTGAAGCTTTCTTT
NA TRBJ1-3 NA TRBV3-1/TRBV3-2 CASSQEGQGTGNTIYF TGTGCCAGCAGCCAAGAGGGGCAGGGAACTGGAAACACCATATATTTT
NA TRBJ2-7 NA TRBV19 CASSPSEARPALYEQYF TGTGCCAGTAGTCCCTCCGAAGCCCGACCTGCACTCTACGAGCAGTACTTC
NA TRBJ2-1 TRBD2 TRBV5-8 CASSLTSGGEIYNEQFF TGTGCCAGCAGCTTGACTAGCGGGGGGGAGATCTACAATGAGCAGTTCTTC
NA TRBJ2-7 NA TRBV5-6 CASSLTGNSYEQYF TGTGCCAGCAGCTTGACAGGAAACTCCTACGAGCAGTACTTC
NA TRBJ1-1 NA TRBV27 CASLSWPSGAKRAEAFF TGTGCCAGCCTGAGTTGGCCCTCGGGGGCGAAACGCGCCGAAGCTTTCTTT
NA TRBJ2-7 TRBD2 TRBV28 CATQSVGSGRTYEQYF TGTGCCACCCAGAGCGTCGGGAGCGGGAGGACCTACGAGCAGTACTTC
NA TRBJ2-5 TRBD2 TRBV27 CASSSAGSQETQYF TGTGCCAGCAGTTCAGCGGGGTCCCAAGAGACCCAGTACTTC
few TRBJ1-4 TRBD1 TRBV9 CASSGGQGSNEKLFF TGTGCCAGCAGTGGGGGACAGGGTTCTAATGAAAAACTGTTTTTT
few TRBJ1-6 NA TRBV5-6 CASSLAGGSGSPLHF TGTGCCAGCAGCTTGGCCGGTGGGTCGGGTTCACCCCTCCACTTT
NA TRBJ1-6 NA TRBV28 CASSRRTMAVIYNSPLHF TGTGCCAGCAGTCGACGGACAATGGCGGTAATCTATAATTCACCCCTCCACTTT
NA TRBJ2-1 NA TRBV1 CTSSQGLGQLSYNEQFF TGCACCAGCAGCCAAGGCTTGGGACAGCTTTCCTACAATGAGCAGTTCTTC
NA TRBJ2-3 NA TRBV11-2 CASSYLGPGDTQYF TGTGCCAGCAGCTACCTCGGACCGGGGGATACGCAGTATTTT
NA TRBJ2-3 NA TRBV29-1 CSVEGVFTDTQYF TGCAGCGTTGAAGGAGTATTCACAGATACGCAGTATTTT
NA TRBJ2-7 NA TRBV18 CASSRTGGYEQYF TGTGCCAGCTCCAGGACCGGGGGTTACGAGCAGTACTTC
NA TRBJ2-7 NA TRBV18 CASSRRLSSYEQYF TGTGCCAGCTCACGGCGCTTGAGCTCCTACGAGCAGTACTTC
NA TRBJ1-5 NA TRBV12-5 CASGSGLQQPQHF TGTGCTAGTGGCTCAGGGCTACAGCAGCCCCAGCATTTT
NA TRBJ1-2 NA TRBV18 CASSPRTNLAYGYTF TGTGCCAGCTCACCAAGGACCAATCTGGCCTATGGCTACACCTTC
few TRBJ1-1 NA TRBV9 CASSVGVSQGSDTEAFF TGTGCCAGCAGCGTAGGGGTCAGTCAGGGTAGTGACACTGAAGCTTTCTTT
NA TRBJ2-1 TRBD2 TRBV4-3 CASSQASGGDNEQFF TGCGCCAGCAGCCAAGCCAGCGGGGGGGATAATGAGCAGTTCTTC
NA TRBJ2-2 TRBD1 TRBV19 CASRDRGTGGELFF TGTGCCAGTCGGGACAGGGGAACGGGCGGGGAGCTGTTTTTT
NA TRBJ2-1 NA TRBV7-3 CASSLNTGVGNEQFF TGTGCCAGCAGCTTAAATACGGGAGTGGGGAATGAGCAGTTCTTC